Sequencing of this T cell receptor beta chain was carried out in a study of T cells in Graves' hyperthyroidism and ophthalmopathy. CDR1 and CDR2 from the germline V gene are DFQATT and SNEGSKA (reference sequence). The CDR3 is 15 residues long. Patients were excluded for uncontrolled infection, other autoimmune disease, pregnancy or lactation. Researchers amplified the TCR beta CDR3 regions from RNA transcripts. RT-PCR in the first round (using the HTBI primer set) targeted the TCR CDR3. Via MiXCR, TCRdb re-called the multiplex PCR reads, giving one row per CDR3 protein. The table includes some 350,000 distinct CDR3 sequences, roughly 25% detected once. This clonotype has only one observation. An end of the junction does not agree with germline; a read error may underlie this.

This sequence joins TRBV20-1 and TRBJ2-1; D is tentatively TRBD1 or TRBD2 (5 bases each). The sequenced sample was blood. The clonotype comes from a man aged 45-65 years with Graves' hyperthyroidism. Written as DNA, the CDR3 is TGCGGTGCTAGATCGCCAACGAGGGGTTACAATGAGCAGTTCTTC. Residues: CGARSPTRGYNEQFF.